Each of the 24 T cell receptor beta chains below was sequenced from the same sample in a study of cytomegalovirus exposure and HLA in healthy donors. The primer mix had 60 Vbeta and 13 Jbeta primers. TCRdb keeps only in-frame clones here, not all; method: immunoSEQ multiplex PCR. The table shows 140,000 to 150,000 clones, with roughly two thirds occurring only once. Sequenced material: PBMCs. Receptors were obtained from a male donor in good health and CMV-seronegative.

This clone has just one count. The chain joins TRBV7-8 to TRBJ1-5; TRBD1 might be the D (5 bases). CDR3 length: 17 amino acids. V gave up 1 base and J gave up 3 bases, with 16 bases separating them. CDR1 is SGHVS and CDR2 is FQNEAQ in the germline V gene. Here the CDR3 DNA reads TGTGCCAGCAGCTTAGGGGGCGTGGCAGCGACCAATCAGCCCCAGCATTTT. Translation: CASSLGGVAATNQPQHF.

CDR3 loop: CASERTGDSVANVLTF. The CDR3 DNA reads TGCGCCAGCGAAAGGACAGGGGACTCGGTGGCCAACGTCCTGACTTTC. V gene TRBV5-1 combines with J gene TRBJ2-6; TRBD1 matches 9 bases. CDR3 length: 16 amino acids. V shed 7 bases, J shed 6 bases, and the junction held 11 bases outside the gene matches. Germline V lookup: CDR1 SGHRS, CDR2 YFSETQ.

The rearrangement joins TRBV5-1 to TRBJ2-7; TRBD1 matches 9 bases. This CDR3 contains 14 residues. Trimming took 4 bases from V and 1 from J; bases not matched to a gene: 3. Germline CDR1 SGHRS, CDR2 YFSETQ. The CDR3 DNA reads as TGCGCCAGCAGCCCCGGGACAGGGTCCTACGAGCAGTACTTC. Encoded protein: CASSPGTGSYEQYF.

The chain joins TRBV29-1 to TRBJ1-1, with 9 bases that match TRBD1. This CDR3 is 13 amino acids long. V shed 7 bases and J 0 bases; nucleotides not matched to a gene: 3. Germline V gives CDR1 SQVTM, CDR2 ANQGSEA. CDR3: CSGDRVMNTEAFF. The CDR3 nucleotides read TGCAGCGGGGACAGGGTTATGAACACTGAAGCTTTCTTT. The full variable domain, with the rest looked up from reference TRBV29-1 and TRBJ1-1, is SAVISQKPSRDICQRGTSLTIQCQVDSQVTMMFWYRQQPGQSLTLIATANQGSEATYESGFVIDKFPISRPNLTFSTLTVSNMSPEDSSIYLCSGDRVMNTEAFFGQGTRLTVV.

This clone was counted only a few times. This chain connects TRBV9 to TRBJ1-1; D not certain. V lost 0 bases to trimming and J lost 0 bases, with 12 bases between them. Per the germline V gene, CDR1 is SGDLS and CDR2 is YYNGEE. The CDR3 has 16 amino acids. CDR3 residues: CASSVVSTSMNTEAFF. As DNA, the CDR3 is TGTGCCAGCAGCGTAGTTAGTACGAGCATGAACACTGAAGCTTTCTTT.

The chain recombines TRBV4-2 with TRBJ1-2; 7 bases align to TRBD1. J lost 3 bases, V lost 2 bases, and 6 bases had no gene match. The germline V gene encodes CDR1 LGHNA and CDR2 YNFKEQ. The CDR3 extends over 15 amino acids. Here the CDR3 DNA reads TGTGCCAGCAGCCAACCCTCGCAGGGGGACTATGGCTACACCTTC. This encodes CASSQPSQGDYGYTF.

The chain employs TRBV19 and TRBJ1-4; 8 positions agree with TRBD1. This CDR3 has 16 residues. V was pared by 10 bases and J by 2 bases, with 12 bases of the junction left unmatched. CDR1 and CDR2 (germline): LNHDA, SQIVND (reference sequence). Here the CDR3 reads CATGQGALWTNEKLFF. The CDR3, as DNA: TGTGCCACCGGGCAGGGGGCATTGTGGACTAATGAAAAACTGTTTTTT.

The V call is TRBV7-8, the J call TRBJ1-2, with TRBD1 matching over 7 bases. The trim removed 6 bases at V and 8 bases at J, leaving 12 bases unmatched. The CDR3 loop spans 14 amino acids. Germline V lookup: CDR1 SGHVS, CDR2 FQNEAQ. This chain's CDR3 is CASSSQGQVGGYTF. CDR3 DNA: TGTGCCAGCAGTTCTCAAGGACAGGTGGGCGGCTACACCTTC.

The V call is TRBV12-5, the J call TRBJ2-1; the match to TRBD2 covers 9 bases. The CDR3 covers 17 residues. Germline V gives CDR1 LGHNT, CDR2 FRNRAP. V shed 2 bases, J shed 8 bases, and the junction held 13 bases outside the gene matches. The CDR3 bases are TGTGCTAGTGGTTTGTTCGGCGGGGGGGTTAGGTTCGATGAGCAGTTCTTC. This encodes CASGLFGGGVRFDEQFF.

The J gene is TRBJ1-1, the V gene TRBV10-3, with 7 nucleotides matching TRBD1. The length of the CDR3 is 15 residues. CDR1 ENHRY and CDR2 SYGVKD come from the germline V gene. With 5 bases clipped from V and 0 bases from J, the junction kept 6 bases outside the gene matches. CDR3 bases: TGTGCCATCAGTTACCAAGGGGGCATGAACACTGAAGCTTTCTTT. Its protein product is CAISYQGGMNTEAFF.

The CDR3 sequence: CASSRTDGTGGTGELFF. CDR3 coding DNA: TGTGCCAGCAGCCGTACAGACGGGACAGGTGGCACCGGGGAGCTGTTTTTT. V usage is TRBV7-9 and J usage is TRBJ2-2, with 8 positions matching TRBD1. V trimming: 5 bases; J trimming: 4 bases; junction bases outside the gene matches: 12. In germline, CDR1 is SEHNR, CDR2 FQNEAQ (reference sequence). CDR3 length: 17 residues.

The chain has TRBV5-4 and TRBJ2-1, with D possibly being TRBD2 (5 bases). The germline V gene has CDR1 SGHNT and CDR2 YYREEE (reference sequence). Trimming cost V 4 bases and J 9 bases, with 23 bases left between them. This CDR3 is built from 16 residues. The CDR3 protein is CASSDTTRTGSSEQFF. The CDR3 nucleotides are TGTGCCAGCAGCGATACAACTAGGACGGGCAGTAGTGAGCAGTTCTTC.

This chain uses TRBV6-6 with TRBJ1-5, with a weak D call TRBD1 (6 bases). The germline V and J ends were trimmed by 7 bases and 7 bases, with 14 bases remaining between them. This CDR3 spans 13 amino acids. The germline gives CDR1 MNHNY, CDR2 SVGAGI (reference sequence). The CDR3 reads CASTYREGQPQHF. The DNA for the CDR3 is TGTGCCAGCACCTACAGGGAGGGACAGCCCCAGCATTTT.

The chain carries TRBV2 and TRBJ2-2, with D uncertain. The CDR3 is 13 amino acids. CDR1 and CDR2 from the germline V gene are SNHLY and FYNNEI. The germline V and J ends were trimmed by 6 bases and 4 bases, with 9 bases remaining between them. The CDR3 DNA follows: TGTGCCAGCAGCATAGATCGCACCGGGGAGCTGTTTTTT. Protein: CASSIDRTGELFF.

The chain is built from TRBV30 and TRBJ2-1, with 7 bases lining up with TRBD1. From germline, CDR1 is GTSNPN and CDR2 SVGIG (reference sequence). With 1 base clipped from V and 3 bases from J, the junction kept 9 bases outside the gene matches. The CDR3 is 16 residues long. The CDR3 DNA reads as TGTGCCTGGAGTGGAGGGGGCATCACCCTCTACAATGAGCAGTTCTTC. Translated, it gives CAWSGGGITLYNEQFF.

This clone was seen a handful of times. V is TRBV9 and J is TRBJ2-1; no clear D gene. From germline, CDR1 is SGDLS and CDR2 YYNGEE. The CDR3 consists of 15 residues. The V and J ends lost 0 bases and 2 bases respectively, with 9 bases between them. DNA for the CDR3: TGTGCCAGCAGCGTAGGACCAGGCCCCTACAATGAGCAGTTCTTC. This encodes CASSVGPGPYNEQFF.

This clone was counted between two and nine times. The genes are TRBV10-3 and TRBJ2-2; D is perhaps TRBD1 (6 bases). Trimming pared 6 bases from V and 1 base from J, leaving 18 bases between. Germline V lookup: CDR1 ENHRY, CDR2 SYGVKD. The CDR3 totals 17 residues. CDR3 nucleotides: TGTGCCATCAGCTTCCGGGACACCCGCGTGAACACCGGGGAGCTGTTTTTT. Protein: CAISFRDTRVNTGELFF.

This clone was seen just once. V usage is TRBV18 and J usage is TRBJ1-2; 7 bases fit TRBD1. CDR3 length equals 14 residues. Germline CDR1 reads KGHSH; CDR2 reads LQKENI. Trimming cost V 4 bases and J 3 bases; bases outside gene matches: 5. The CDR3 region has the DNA TGTGCCAGCTCACAGGAACAGGGGTACTATGGCTACACCTTC. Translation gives CASSQEQGYYGYTF.

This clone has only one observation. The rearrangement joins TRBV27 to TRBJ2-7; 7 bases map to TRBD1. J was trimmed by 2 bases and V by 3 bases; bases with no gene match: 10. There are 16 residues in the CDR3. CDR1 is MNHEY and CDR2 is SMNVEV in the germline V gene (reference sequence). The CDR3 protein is CASSLSVGTAAYEQYF. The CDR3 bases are TGTGCCAGCAGTTTGTCAGTCGGGACAGCGGCCTACGAGCAGTACTTC.

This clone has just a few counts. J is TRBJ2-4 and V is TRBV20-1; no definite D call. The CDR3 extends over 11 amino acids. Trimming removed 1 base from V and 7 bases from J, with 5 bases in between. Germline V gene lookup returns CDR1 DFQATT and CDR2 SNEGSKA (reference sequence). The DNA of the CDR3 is TGCAGTGCTAGAGCGACTAACATTCAGTACTTC. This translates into CSARATNIQYF.

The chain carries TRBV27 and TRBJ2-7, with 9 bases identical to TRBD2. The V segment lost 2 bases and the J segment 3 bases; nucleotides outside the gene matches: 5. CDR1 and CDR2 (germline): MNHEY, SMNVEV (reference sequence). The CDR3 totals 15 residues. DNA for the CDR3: TGTGCCAGCAGTTTAGCGGGGGGGTCCGGCTACGAGCAGTACTTC. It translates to CASSLAGGSGYEQYF.

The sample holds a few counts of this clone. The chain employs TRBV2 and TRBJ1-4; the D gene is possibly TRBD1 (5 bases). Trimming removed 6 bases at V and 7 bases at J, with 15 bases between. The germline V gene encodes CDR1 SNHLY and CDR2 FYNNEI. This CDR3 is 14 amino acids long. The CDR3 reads CASRRVQGGEKLFF. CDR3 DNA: TGTGCCAGCAGGCGTGTGCAGGGCGGTGAAAAACTGTTTTTT.

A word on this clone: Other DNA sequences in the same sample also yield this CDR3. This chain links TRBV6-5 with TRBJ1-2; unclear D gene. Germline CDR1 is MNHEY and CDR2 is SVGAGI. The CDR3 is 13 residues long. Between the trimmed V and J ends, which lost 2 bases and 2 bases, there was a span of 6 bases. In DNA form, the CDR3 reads TGTGCCAGCAGTTACGGCACAAACTATGGCTACACCTTC. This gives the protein CASSYGTNYGYTF.

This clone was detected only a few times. The CDR3 loop is CSVGKTGGYTF. The DNA for the CDR3 is TGCAGCGTTGGCAAGACAGGCGGCTACACCTTC. The chain is built from TRBV29-1 and TRBJ1-2; tentatively, D is TRBD1 (6 bases). Germline values: CDR1 SQVTM, CDR2 ANQGSEA. V was clipped by 4 bases and J by 8 bases, with 11 bases between them. CDR3 size: 11 residues.